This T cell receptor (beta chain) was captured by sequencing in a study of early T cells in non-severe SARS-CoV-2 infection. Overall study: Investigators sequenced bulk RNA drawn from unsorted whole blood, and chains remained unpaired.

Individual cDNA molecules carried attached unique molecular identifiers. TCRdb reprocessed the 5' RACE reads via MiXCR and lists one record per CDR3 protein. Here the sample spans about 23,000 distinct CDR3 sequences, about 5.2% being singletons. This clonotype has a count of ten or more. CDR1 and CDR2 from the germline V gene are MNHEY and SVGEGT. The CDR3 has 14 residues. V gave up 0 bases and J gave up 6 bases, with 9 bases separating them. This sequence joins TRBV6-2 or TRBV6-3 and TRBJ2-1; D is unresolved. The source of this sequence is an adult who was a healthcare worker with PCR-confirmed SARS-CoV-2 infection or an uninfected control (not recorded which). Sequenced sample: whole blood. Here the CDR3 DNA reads TGTGCCAGCAGTTACTCTTACTACGTCAATGAGCAGTTCTTC. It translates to CASSYSYYVNEQFF.